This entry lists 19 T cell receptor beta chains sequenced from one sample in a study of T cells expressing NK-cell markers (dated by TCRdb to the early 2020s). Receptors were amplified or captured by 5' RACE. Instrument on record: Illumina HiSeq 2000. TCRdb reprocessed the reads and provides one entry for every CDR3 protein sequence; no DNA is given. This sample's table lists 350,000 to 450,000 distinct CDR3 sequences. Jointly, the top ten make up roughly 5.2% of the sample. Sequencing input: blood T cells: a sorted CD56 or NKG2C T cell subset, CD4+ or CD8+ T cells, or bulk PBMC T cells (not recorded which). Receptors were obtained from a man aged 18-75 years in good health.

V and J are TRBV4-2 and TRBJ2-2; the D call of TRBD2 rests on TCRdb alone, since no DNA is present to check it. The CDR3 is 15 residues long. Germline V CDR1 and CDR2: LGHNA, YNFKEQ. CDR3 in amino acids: CASSQWRGGTGELFF.

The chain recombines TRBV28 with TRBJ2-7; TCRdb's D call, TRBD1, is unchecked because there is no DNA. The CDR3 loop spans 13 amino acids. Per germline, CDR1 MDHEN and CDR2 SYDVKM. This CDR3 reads CASSLRTREDRHF.

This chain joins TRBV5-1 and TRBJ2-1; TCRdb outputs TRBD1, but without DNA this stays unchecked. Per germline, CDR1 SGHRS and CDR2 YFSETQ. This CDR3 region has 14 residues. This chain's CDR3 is CASSTGRGEFAQFF.

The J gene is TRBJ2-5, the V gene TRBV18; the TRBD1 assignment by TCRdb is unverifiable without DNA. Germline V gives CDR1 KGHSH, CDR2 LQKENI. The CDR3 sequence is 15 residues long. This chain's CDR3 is CASSPNTGFGETQYF.

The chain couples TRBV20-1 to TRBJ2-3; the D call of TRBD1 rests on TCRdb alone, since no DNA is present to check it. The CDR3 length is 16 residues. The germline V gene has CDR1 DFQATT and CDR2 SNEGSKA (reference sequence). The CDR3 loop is CSARDWTGVSVDTQYF.

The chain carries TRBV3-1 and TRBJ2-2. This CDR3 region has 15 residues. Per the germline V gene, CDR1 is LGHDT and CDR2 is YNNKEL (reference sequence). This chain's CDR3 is CASSQVWGFTGELFF.

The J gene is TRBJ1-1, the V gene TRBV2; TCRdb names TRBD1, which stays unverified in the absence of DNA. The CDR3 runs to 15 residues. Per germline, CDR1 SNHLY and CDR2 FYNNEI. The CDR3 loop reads CASSGWTGENTEAFF.

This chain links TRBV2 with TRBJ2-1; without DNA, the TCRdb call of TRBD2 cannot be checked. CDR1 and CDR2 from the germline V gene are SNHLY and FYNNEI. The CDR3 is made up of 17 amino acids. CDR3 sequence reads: CASYVGLAGGKNNEQFF.

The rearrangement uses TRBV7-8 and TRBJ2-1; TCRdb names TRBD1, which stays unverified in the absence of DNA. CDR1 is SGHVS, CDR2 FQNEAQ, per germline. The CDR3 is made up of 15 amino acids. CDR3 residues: CASSSTGAQYNEQFF.

Here the CDR3 reads CASSEERRNTGELFF. The chain employs TRBV2 and TRBJ2-2. Germline CDR1 and CDR2: SNHLY and FYNNEI. This CDR3 has 15 amino acids.

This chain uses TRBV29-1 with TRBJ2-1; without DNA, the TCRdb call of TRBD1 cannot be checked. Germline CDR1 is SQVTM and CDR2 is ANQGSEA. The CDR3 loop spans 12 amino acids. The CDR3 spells CSVRDRAREQFF.

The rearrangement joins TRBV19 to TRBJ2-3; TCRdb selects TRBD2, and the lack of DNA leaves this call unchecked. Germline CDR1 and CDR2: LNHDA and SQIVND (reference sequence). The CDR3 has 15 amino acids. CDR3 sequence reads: CASSIGGTGTDTQYF.

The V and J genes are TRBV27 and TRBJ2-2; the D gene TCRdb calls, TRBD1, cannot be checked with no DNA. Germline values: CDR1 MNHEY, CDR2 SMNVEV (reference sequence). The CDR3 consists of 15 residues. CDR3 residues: CASTGGAGFTGELFF.

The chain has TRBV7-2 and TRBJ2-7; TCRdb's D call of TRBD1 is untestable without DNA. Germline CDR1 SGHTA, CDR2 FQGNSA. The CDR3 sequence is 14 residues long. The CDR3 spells CASSSGQLAYEQYF.

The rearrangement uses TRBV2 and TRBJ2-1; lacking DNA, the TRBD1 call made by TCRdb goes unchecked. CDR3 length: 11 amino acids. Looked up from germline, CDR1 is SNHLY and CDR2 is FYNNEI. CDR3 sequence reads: CASSGGAPQFF.

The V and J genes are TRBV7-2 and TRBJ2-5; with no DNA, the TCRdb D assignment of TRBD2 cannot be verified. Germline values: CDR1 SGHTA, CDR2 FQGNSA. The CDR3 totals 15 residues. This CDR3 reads CASSLGLARAETQYF.

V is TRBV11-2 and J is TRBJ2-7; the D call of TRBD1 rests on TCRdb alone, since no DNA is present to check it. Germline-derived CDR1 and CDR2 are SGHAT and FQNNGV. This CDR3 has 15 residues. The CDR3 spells CASSLDLNRAYEQYF.

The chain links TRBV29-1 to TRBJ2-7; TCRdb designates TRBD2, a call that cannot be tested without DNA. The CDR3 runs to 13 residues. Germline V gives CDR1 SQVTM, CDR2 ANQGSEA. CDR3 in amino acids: CSVIPPGGSKQYF.

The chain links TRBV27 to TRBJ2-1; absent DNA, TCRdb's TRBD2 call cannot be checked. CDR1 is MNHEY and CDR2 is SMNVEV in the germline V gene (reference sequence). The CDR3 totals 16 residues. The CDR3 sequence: CASNSAGTSGGNEQFF.